The clone carrying this TCR beta chain was observed many times. The CDR3 is cut off 3 residues early in the read; its end comes from the germline J gene. The entry originates in a study of T cell clonality in common variable immunodeficiency. V lost 2 bases, J lost 9 bases, and 8 bases lay in between. Germline CDR1 is MNHNS and CDR2 is SASEGT. This CDR3 has 12 residues. Using immunoSEQ multiplex PCR, the repertoire was profiled, and TCRdb retains in-frame clones only, with some absent. The profile covers approximately 75,000 clones, none occurring a single time. The receptor was derived from a person between 18 and 70 years old in good health. The chain uses TRBV6-1 and TRBJ2-1, with D hard to call. The sequenced material came from peripheral blood mononuclear cells. CDR3 amino acids: CASSEQATEQFF. CDR3 DNA (partial): TGTGCCAGCAGTGAACAGGCTACTGAG.